This note documents a single T cell receptor (beta chain) sequence. This record comes from a study of blood T cell repertoires in COVID-19. Across the whole study: COVID-19 samples collected from the United States, Italy and Spain covered acute and convalescent phases.

Looked up from germline, CDR1 is SEHNR and CDR2 is FQNEAQ (reference sequence). The CDR3 totals 15 residues. V lost 4 bases, J lost 6 bases, and 7 bases stayed unmatched. In the original analysis: Researchers report that nucleated cell counts were estimated from reference gene primer amplification. The table came from immunoSEQ multiplex PCR; TCRdb's copy has only in-frame clones and leaves some out. The V and J calls and clone size come from that table; D and trimming were worked out from the DNA. The table lists tens of thousands of clones, 84% of them singletons. The origin of this receptor is a man aged 55-75 years with acute or convalescent COVID-19. Sequencing was performed on peripheral blood. The rearrangement links TRBV7-9 to TRBJ2-1; 9 nucleotides agree with TRBD1. The CDR3 here is CASSSPDRGSNEQFF. DNA of the CDR3: TGTGCCAGCAGCTCCCCGGACAGGGGAAGCAATGAGCAGTTCTTC.